This T cell receptor (beta chain) was sequenced in a study of cytomegalovirus exposure and HLA in healthy donors. Regarding the study as a whole: In a later analysis, compared with equally common non-associated chains, HLA-associated beta chains were more expanded. Researchers counted over 150 TCR beta chains as cytomegalovirus-associated. Confirmation in vitro established that a few CMV-associated chains were specific for CMV antigens.

In the case of this clone: The antigen is undetermined.

The V gene end was trimmed by 1 base and the J gene end by 0 bases; junction bases not matched to a gene: 3. This CDR3 has 14 residues. The germline V gene has CDR1 GTSNPN and CDR2 SVGIG (reference sequence). Samples came from healthy bone marrow donors. Primers: 60 Vbeta forward and 13 Jbeta reverse. Using immunoSEQ multiplex PCR, the repertoire was profiled, and TCRdb retains in-frame clones only, with some absent. The sample shows around 190,000 clones, 70% to 80% of them seen only once. Sequences were obtained from PBMCs. This rearrangement joins TRBV30 to TRBJ2-7, with TRBD1 matching over 7 bases. This TCR derives from a woman aged 25 to 39 in good health and CMV-seropositive. For the CDR3, the DNA is TGTGCCTGGAGTGAACAGGGGCTCTCCTACGAGCAGTACTTC. Protein sequence: CAWSEQGLSYEQYF.